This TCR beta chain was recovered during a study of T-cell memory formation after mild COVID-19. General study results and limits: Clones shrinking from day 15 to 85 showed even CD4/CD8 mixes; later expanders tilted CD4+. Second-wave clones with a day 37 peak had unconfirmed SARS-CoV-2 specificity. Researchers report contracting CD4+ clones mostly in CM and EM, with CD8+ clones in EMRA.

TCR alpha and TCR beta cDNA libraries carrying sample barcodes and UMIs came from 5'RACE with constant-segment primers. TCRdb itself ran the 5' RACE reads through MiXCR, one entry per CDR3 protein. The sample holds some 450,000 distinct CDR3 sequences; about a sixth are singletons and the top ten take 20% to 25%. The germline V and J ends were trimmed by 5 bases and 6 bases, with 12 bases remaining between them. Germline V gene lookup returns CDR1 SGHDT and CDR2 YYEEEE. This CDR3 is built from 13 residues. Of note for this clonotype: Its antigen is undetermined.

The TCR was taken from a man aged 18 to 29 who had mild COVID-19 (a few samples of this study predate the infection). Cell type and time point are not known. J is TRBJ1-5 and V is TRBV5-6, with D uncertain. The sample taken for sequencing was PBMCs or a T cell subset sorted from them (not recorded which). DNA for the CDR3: TGTGCCAGCAGTTGGGCCGGCGGTCAGCCCCAGCATTTT. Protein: CASSWAGGQPQHF.